Listed below are T cell receptor beta chains from one sample, sequenced in a study of CD8 T cells in Susac syndrome. MiXCR was run by TCRdb on the immunoSEQ multiplex PCR reads, yielding one entry per CDR3 protein. The sample consists of over 100,000 distinct CDR3 sequences, roughly 90% of them appearing once. The specimen was CD8+ T cells from PBMCs. These TCRs come from a human donor in good health. Both conserved end residues are part of each CDR3. A D gene is named only where the DNA matches it firmly. Only some rows state a clone size, as once, few, many or a class for expanded clones.

>12|TRBJ2-7|.|.|TRBV12-3/TRBV12-4
TGTGCCAGCAGTTTTCAGGGTGGTGAGCAGTACTTC
CASSFQGGEQYF
>15|TRBJ2-1|.|.|TRBV19
TGTGCCAGTAGTTTTACGCGGGACCTCGCGCGTGAGCAGTTCTTC
CASSFTRDLAREQFF
>14|TRBJ2-2|.|.|TRBV5-1
TGCGCCAGCAGCTTGGACGTGTATACCGGGGAGCTGTTTTTT
CASSLDVYTGELFF
>13|TRBJ1-2|.|.|TRBV29-1
TGCAGCGTGGACGGCAGGGGAAACTATGGCTACACCTTC
CSVDGRGNYGYTF
>11|TRBJ2-3|.|.|TRBV7-2
TGTGCCAGCAGCCCCGACGTCTCGCAGTATTTT
CASSPDVSQYF
>14|TRBJ2-5|TRBD1|.|TRBV3-1
TGTGCCAGCAGCGTACGGACAGGCCAAGAGACCCAGTACTTC
CASSVRTGQETQYF
>13|TRBJ2-7|.|.|TRBV19
TGTGCCAGTTTGGACAGAATCTCCTACGAGCAGTACTTC
CASLDRISYEQYF
>17|TRBJ1-5|.|.|TRBV20-1
TGCAGTGCTAGACCTTTAATCCGGGACAAGGGGAATCAGCCCCAGCATTTT
CSARPLIRDKGNQPQHF
>13|TRBJ2-7|.|once|TRBV7-2
TGTGCCAGCAGCTCTACTAGACACTACGAGCAGTACTTC
CASSSTRHYEQYF
>15|TRBJ2-5|TRBD2|.|TRBV30
TGTGCCTGGAGTGCGCTAGCGGGAGTTTTAGAGACCCAGTACTTC
CAWSALAGVLETQYF
>13|TRBJ2-3|TRBD2|.|TRBV29-1
TGCAGCGTTGTTTCGGGGGGGCGAGATACGCAGTATTTT
CSVVSGGRDTQYF
>16|TRBJ1-2|.|.|TRBV27
TGTGCCAGCAGTATCTACAGGGACAAAGTTAACTATGGCTACACCTTC
CASSIYRDKVNYGYTF
>13|TRBJ1-1|.|.|TRBV2
TGTGCCAGCAGCCGGGACATAAACACTGAAGCTTTCTTT
CASSRDINTEAFF
>19|TRBJ2-6|TRBD2|.|TRBV7-2
TGTGCCAGCAGCTCAGTAACAGCGGGGAGTGGGACTGGGGCCAACGTCCTGACTTTC
CASSSVTAGSGTGANVLTF
>16|TRBJ2-1|.|.|TRBV14
TGTGCCAGCAGCCAAGAAGGCACAGCCGGTCGGAATGAGCAGTTCTTC
CASSQEGTAGRNEQFF
>13|TRBJ1-2|TRBD1|.|TRBV7-2
TGTGCCAGCAGCGCCACAGGGGGCTATGGCTACACCTTC
CASSATGGYGYTF
>12|TRBJ2-1|.|.|TRBV29-1
TGCAGCGTTGAAGAAAGAGCCGATGAGCAGTTCTTC
CSVEERADEQFF
>10|TRBJ1-2|TRBD1|.|TRBV6-6
TGTGCCAGCAAGGGGGCTGGCTACACCTTC
CASKGAGYTF
>15|TRBJ1-1|.|.|TRBV14
TGTGCCAGCAGCCAAGACAGGGGAGTCGTCACTGAAGCTTTCTTT
CASSQDRGVVTEAFF
>12|TRBJ1-1|TRBD1|.|TRBV29-1
TGCAGCGTTTACAGGGGTCGCGCTGAAGCTTTCTTT
CSVYRGRAEAFF
>15|TRBJ1-4|TRBD1|.|TRBV7-9
TGTGCCAGCAGCCCTCCCGGGACAGGGCATGAAAAACTGTTTTTT
CASSPPGTGHEKLFF
>15|TRBJ1-5|TRBD1|.|TRBV7-2
TGTGCCAGCAGCCGCAGGGGGGTGGGCAATCAGCCCCAGCATTTT
CASSRRGVGNQPQHF
>17|TRBJ1-1|TRBD1|.|TRBV6-1
TGTGCCACCTCCCACGGGACAGGGGGTTTTGAGGACACTGAAGCTTTCTTT
CATSHGTGGFEDTEAFF
>13|TRBJ1-1|.|.|TRBV29-1
TGCAGCTTCTCGGCCCGGGTGAACACTGAAGCTTTCTTT
CSFSARVNTEAFF
>13|TRBJ2-3|.|.|TRBV27
TGTGCCAGCAGTCCCCCGTCGGGGGATACGCAGTATTTT
CASSPPSGDTQYF
>16|TRBJ2-7|TRBD1|.|TRBV7-6
TGTGCCAGCAGCTTAGGGGGACAGGGGGCGTCTAACGAGCAGTACTTC
CASSLGGQGASNEQYF
>11|TRBJ1-1|.|.|TRBV20-1
TGCAGTGCTAGAGACCGGGCTGAAGCTTTCTTT
CSARDRAEAFF
>12|TRBJ1-1|.|.|TRBV20-1
TGCAGTGCTGAAGGTCCCAACACTGAAGCTTTCTTT
CSAEGPNTEAFF
>16|TRBJ2-3|TRBD2|.|TRBV14
TGTGCCAGCAGCCAAGGGCTAGCGGGGGGCCTAAATACGCAGTATTTT
CASSQGLAGGLNTQYF
>16|TRBJ2-7|.|.|TRBV7-2
TGTGCCAGCAGCTTAACGACTGCAAACACGGGCTACGAGCAGTACTTC
CASSLTTANTGYEQYF
>16|TRBJ1-1|.|.|TRBV5-1
TGCGCCAGCAGCTTGGTGGGCTCCGGGATGGGGACTGAAGCTTTCTTT
CASSLVGSGMGTEAFF
>14|TRBJ2-3|.|.|TRBV27
TGTGCCAGCAGTTTACTGGGGAGCACAGATACGCAGTATTTT
CASSLLGSTDTQYF
>16|TRBJ2-2|TRBD2|.|TRBV20-1
TGCAGTGCTAGCCCCACTAGCGGAGGCAACACCGGGGAGCTGTTTTTT
CSASPTSGGNTGELFF
>15|TRBJ2-5|.|.|TRBV14
TGTGCCAGCAGCCAAAATACAGGGTACCAAGAGACCCAGTACTTC
CASSQNTGYQETQYF
>13|TRBJ2-7|.|.|TRBV5-1
TGCGCCAGCAGCTGGACCGAACCTAGGGAGCAGTACTTC
CASSWTEPREQYF
>14|TRBJ1-6|TRBD1|.|TRBV29-1
TGCAGCGTTGCAGTTGGGACAGCGAGTTCACCCCTCCACTTT
CSVAVGTASSPLHF
>16|TRBJ2-1|TRBD2|.|TRBV15
TGTGCCACCAGCAGAGCCGGGACTAGCGGGGCCAATGAGCAGTTCTTC
CATSRAGTSGANEQFF
>13|TRBJ2-7|TRBD1|.|TRBV12-3/TRBV12-4
TGTGCCAGCAGTCTGGGACAGCTTGGAGAGCAGTACTTC
CASSLGQLGEQYF
>12|TRBJ1-2|.|.|TRBV11-1
TGTGCCAGCAGCTTCGACAACAAAGGCTACACCTTC
CASSFDNKGYTF
>14|TRBJ2-5|.|.|TRBV29-1
TGCAGCGGTTCGAACAGGGTCTTCTTAGAGACCCAGTACTTC
CSGSNRVFLETQYF
>13|TRBJ1-5|TRBD1|.|TRBV7-2
TGTGCCAGCAGCTTACGGAACACAGGGGTCCAGCATTTT
CASSLRNTGVQHF
>16|TRBJ1-1|.|.|TRBV5-1
TGCGCCAGCAGCCCCCCGGGGGGGCAGGCGAACACTGAAGCTTTCTTT
CASSPPGGQANTEAFF
>17|TRBJ2-7|TRBD1|.|TRBV7-2
TGTGCCAGCAGCTCAGGAAGGGGACAGCGACCACCCTACGAGCAGTACTTC
CASSSGRGQRPPYEQYF
>13|TRBJ2-1|TRBD2|.|TRBV6-2/TRBV6-3
TGTGCCAGCACTAGCGGGAGGGTGGATGAGCAGTTCTTC
CASTSGRVDEQFF
>11|TRBJ2-7|.|.|TRBV6-2/TRBV6-3
TGTGCCAGCTGGGGATCCTACGAGCAGTACTTC
CASWGSYEQYF
>15|TRBJ2-6|.|.|TRBV5-1
TGCGCCAGCGGCAACGGGGCGGCTGGGGCCAACGTCCTGACTTTC
CASGNGAAGANVLTF
>15|TRBJ2-1|.|.|TRBV20-1
TGCAGTGCCCTCTGGAAAACGAACCTCAACAATGAGCAGTTCTTC
CSALWKTNLNNEQFF
>13|TRBJ2-7|TRBD1|.|TRBV5-4
TGTGCCAGCAGCGGACAGGGGGGCTACGAGCAGTACTTC
CASSGQGGYEQYF
>15|TRBJ2-1|.|.|TRBV10-3
TGTGCCATCAGTACGGACACTACCTCCTACAATGAGCAGTTCTTC
CAISTDTTSYNEQFF
>14|TRBJ2-7|.|.|TRBV5-5
TGTGCCAGCAGCTTGGTTGGGATCTCCTACGAGCAGTACTTC
CASSLVGISYEQYF
>18|TRBJ2-1|.|.|TRBV7-3
TGTGCCAGCAGCTTAACGCTCTCTCTCCCCCGGTCGTACAATGAGCAGTTCTTC
CASSLTLSLPRSYNEQFF
>13|TRBJ1-1|.|once|TRBV20-1
TGCAGTGCTAGCCGGACGGGGAACACTGAAGCTTTCTTT
CSASRTGNTEAFF
>13|TRBJ1-1|TRBD1|.|TRBV20-1
TGCAGTGCTAGAACAGGGGTGGGCACTGAAGCTTTCTTT
CSARTGVGTEAFF
>17|TRBJ2-2|TRBD1|.|TRBV11-2
TGTGCCAGCAGCGCGACGACAGGGAATTGGAACACCGGGGAGCTGTTTTTT
CASSATTGNWNTGELFF
>14|TRBJ2-2|TRBD2|.|TRBV10-3
TGTGCCATCGGTCCGCTAGCGGGCGTCGGGGAGCTGTTTTTT
CAIGPLAGVGELFF
>12|TRBJ1-5|.|.|TRBV2
TGTGCCAGCGGCAGAGGCAATCAGCCCCAGCATTTT
CASGRGNQPQHF